Sequencing of this TCR beta chain was carried out in a study of CD8+CD57+ T cells in acquired aplastic anemia. The overall study: The mean DNA yield obtained from sorted CD4+ and CD8+ cells came to roughly 3 ug.

General study points: Nearly 30 was the count of CD8+ CDR3 sequences that patients shared with controls.

V gave up 0 bases and J gave up 6 bases; unmatched junction bases: 8. CDR1 is SGDLS and CDR2 is YYNGEE in the germline V gene. The length of the CDR3 is 16 residues. Sequencing involved patients with CD8+CD57+ cell expansion previously shown by flow cytometry. A note on this clonotype: Its antigen is as yet unknown.

The use of genomic DNA as template underpinned the TCR beta VDJ and CDR3 profiling. TCRdb analysed the reads with MiXCR anew, one entry per CDR3 protein. This table holds 310,000 or so distinct CDR3 sequences, about 50% found once. The sequenced sample consisted of sorted CD4+, CD8+, or CD8+CD57+ T cells (not recorded which) from PBMCs. V usage is TRBV9 and J usage is TRBJ2-3, with TRBD2 matching over 9 bases. The TCR sequence derives from a human donor with aplastic anemia. Written as DNA, the CDR3 is TGTGCCAGCAGCGTAGGTGAGGGGCTAGCGGGGGATACGCAGTATTTT. As protein: CASSVGEGLAGDTQYF.